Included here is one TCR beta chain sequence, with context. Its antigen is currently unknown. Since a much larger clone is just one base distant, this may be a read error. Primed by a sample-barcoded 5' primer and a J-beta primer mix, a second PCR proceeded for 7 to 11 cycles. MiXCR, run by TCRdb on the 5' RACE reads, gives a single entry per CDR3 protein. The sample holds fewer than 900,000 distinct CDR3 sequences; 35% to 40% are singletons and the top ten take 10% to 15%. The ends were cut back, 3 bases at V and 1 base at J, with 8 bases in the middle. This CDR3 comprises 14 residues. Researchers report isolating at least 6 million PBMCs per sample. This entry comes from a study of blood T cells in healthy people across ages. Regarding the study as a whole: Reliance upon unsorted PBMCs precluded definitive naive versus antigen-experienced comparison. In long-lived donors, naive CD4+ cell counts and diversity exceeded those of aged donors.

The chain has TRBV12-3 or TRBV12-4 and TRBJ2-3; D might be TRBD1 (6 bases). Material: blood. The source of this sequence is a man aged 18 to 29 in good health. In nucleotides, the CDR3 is TGTGCCAGCAGTTTCGACAGGCGCACAGATACGCAGTATTTT. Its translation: CASSFDRRTDTQYF.